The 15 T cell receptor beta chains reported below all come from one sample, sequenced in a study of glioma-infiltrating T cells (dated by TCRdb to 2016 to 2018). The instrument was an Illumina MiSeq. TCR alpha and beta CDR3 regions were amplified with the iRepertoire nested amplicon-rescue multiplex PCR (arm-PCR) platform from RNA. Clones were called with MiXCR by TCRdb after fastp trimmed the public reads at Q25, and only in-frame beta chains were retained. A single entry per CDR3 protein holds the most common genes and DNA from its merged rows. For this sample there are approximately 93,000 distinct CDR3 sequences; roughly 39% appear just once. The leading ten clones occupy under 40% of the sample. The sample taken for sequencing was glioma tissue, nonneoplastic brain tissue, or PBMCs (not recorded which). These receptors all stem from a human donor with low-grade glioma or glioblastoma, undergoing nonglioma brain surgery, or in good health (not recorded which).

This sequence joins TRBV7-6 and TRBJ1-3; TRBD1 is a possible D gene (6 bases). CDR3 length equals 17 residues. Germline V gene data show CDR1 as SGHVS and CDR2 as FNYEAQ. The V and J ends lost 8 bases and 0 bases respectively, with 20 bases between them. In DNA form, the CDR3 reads TGTGCCAGCGGCGAGGGGGGCAAGGCCTTCTCTGGAAACACCATATATTTT. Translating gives CASGEGGKAFSGNTIYF.

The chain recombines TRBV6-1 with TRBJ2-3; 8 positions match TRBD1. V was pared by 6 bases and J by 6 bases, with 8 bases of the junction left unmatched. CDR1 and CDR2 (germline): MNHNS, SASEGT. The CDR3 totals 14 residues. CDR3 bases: TGTGCCAGCAGGGCAGGACAGGGCCCCGATACGCAGTATTTT. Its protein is CASRAGQGPDTQYF.

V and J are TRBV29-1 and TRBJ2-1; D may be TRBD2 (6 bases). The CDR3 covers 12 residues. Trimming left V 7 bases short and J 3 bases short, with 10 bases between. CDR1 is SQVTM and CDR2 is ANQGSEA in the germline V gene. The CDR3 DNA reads TGCAGCGCCCTGCGGGGCTACAATGAGCAGTTCTTC. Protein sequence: CSALRGYNEQFF.

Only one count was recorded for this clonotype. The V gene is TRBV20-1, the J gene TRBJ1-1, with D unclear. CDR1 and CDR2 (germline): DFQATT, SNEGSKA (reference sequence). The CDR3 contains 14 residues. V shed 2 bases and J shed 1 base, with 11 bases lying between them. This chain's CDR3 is CSARPRHQNTEAFF. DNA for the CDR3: TGCAGTGCTAGACCGAGACACCAGAACACTGAAGCTTTCTTT.

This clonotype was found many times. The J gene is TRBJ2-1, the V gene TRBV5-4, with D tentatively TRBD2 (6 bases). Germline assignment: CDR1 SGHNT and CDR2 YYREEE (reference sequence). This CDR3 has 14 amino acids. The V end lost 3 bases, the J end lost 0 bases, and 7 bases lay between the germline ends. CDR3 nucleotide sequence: TGTGCCAGCAGCTCGGAGGGCTCCTACAATGAGCAGTTCTTC. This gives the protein CASSSEGSYNEQFF.

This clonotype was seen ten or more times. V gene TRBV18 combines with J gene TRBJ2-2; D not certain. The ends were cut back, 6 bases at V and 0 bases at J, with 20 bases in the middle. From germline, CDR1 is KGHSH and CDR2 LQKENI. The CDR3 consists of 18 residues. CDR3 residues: CASSNLPSLFSNTGELFF. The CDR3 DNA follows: TGTGCCAGCTCGAACCTACCATCTCTATTTTCGAACACCGGGGAGCTGTTTTTT.

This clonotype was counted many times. The DNA of the CDR3 is TGCGCCAGCAGCCAACAAGGACAGACCTACGAGCAGTACTTC. This translates into CASSQQGQTYEQYF. The gene calls are TRBV4-1 and TRBJ2-7, with D maybe TRBD1 (6 bases). Germline V CDR1 and CDR2: MGHRA, YSYEKL. The CDR3 loop spans 14 amino acids. V lost 2 bases and J 2 bases, leaving 10 bases between the germline ends.

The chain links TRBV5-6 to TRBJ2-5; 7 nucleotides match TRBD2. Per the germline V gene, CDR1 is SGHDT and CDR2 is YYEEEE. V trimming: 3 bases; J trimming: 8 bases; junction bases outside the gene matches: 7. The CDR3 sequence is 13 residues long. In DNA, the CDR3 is TGTGCCAGCAGCTACGGGACTACCGAAACCCAGTACTTC. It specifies CASSYGTTETQYF. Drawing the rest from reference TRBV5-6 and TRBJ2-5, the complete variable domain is DAGVTQSPTHLIKTRGQQVTLRCSPKSGHDTVSWYQQALGQGPQFIFQYYEEEERQRGNFPDRFSGHQFPNYSSELNVNALLLGDSALYLCASSYGTTETQYFGPGTRLLVL.

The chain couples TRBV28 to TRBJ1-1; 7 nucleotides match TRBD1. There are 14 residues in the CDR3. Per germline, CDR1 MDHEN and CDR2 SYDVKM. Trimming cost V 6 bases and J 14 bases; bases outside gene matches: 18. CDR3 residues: CASSEQGSTHEQFF. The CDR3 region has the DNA TGTGCCAGCAGCGAACAGGGGTCCACCCACGAGCAGTTCTTT. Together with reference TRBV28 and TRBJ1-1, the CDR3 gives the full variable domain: DVKVTQSSRYLVKRTGEKVFLECVQDMDHENMFWYRQDPGLGLRLIYFSYDVKMKEKGDIPEGYSVSREKKERFSLILESASTNQTSMYLCASSEQGSTHEQFFGQGTRLTVV.

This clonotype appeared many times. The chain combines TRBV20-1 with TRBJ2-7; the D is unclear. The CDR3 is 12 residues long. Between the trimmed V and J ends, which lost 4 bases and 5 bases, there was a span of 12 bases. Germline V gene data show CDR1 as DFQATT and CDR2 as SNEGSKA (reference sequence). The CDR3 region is CSAIGPNNEQYF. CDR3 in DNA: TGCAGTGCTATTGGTCCTAACAACGAGCAGTACTTC.

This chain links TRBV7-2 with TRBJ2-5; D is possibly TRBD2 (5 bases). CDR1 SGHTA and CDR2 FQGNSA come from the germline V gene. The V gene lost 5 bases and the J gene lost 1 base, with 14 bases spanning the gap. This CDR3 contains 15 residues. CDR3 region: CASSPEIARQETQYF. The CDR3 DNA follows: TGTGCCAGCAGCCCGGAAATAGCGCGCCAAGAGACCCAGTACTTC.

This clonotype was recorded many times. CDR3: CASSLGGSIQETQYF. Written as DNA, the CDR3 is TGTGCCAGCAGCTTAGGGGGCTCCATACAAGAGACCCAGTACTTC. The V and J genes are TRBV7-8 and TRBJ2-5; tentatively, D is TRBD1 (5 bases). This CDR3 is 15 amino acids long. Germline V lookup: CDR1 SGHVS, CDR2 FQNEAQ. Trimming left V 1 base short and J 2 bases short, with 11 bases between.

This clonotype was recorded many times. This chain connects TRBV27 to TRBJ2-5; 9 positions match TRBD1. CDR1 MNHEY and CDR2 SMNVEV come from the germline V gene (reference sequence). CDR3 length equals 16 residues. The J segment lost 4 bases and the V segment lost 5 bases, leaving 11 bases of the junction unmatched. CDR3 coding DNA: TGTGCCAGCAGTCCCTGGACAGGGGTAACTTTAGAGACCCAGTACTTC. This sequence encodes CASSPWTGVTLETQYF.

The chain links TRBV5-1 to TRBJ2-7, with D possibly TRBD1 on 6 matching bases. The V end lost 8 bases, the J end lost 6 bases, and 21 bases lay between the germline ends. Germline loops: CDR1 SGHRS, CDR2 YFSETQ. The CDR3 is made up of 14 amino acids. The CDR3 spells CASSSGTMRLEQYF. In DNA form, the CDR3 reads TGCGCCAGTTCGTCCGGGACAATGAGACTCGAGCAGTACTTC. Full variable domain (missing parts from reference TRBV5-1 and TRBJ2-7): KAGVTQTPRYLIKTRGQQVTLSCSPISGHRSVSWYQQTPGQGLQFLFEYFSETQRNKGNFPGRFSGRQFSNSRSEMNVSTLELGDSALYLCASSSGTMRLEQYFGPGTRLTVT.

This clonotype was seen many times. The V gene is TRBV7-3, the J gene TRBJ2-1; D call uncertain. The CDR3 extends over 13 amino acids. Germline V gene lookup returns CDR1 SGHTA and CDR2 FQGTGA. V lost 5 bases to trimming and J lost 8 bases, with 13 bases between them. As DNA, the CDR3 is TGTGCCAGCAGCCTCCTGCCTGCGGATGAGCAGTTCTTC. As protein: CASSLLPADEQFF.